One and the same sample provided the 14 T cell receptor beta chains below, sequenced in a study of cytomegalovirus exposure and HLA in healthy donors. Primers included in the PCR were 60 Vbeta and 13 Jbeta primers. Measured with immunoSEQ multiplex PCR; TCRdb has only the in-frame clones, and not every one. The repertoire holds 55,000 or so clones, around 70% seen once, with about 3.1% in the top ten. The sequencing input was PBMCs. The receptor source for this set is a man aged 18 to 30 in good health and CMV-seronegative.

The gene calls are TRBV5-4 and TRBJ2-1; the match to TRBD2 covers 7 bases. This CDR3 contains 15 residues. J was trimmed by 1 base and V by 0 bases; bases with no gene match: 1. Germline CDR1 reads SGHNT; CDR2 reads YYREEE (reference sequence). The CDR3 protein is CASSLGGGSYNEQFF. CDR3 nucleotides: TGTGCCAGCAGCTTGGGCGGGGGTTCCTACAATGAGCAGTTCTTC.

The rearrangement links TRBV28 to TRBJ2-3; D call uncertain. This CDR3 is 14 amino acids long. V dropped 6 bases and J dropped 0 bases, with 10 bases sitting between them. Germline V gene sequence: CDR1 MDHEN, CDR2 SYDVKM. The CDR3 DNA follows: TGTGCCAGCAGCGTCCCGGGTAGCACAGATACGCAGTATTTT. Residues: CASSVPGSTDTQYF.

This chain links TRBV5-6 with TRBJ2-7, with TRBD2 matching 14 bases. After removal of 3 bases from V and 4 bases from J, the junction contained 6 bases not matched to a gene. The length of the CDR3 is 16 residues. Germline V gene lookup returns CDR1 SGHDT and CDR2 YYEEEE. The CDR3 is CASSSRTSGRSYEQYF. The CDR3 DNA sequence: TGTGCCAGCAGCTCACGGACTAGCGGGAGGTCTTACGAGCAGTACTTC.

The V and J genes are TRBV6-5 and TRBJ2-2; TRBD1 might be the D (6 bases). Germline CDR1 reads MNHEY; CDR2 reads SVGAGI. V shed 2 bases and J shed 4 bases, with 11 bases lying between them. The CDR3 consists of 15 residues. CDR3 residues: CASSYQGLGTGELFF. The CDR3 nucleotides are TGTGCCAGCAGTTACCAGGGGCTGGGCACCGGGGAGCTGTTTTTT.

This clone is medium-sized in the sample. V is TRBV4-1 and J is TRBJ1-5; D not resolved. This CDR3 has 15 residues. V was pared by 0 bases and J by 8 bases, with 14 bases between. Per the germline V gene, CDR1 is MGHRA and CDR2 is YSYEKL. The CDR3 DNA follows: TGCGCCAGCAGCCAAGACCCAGGCGCATGGGAGCCCCAGCATTTT. It encodes CASSQDPGAWEPQHF.

DNA of the CDR3: TGTGCCAGCAGCCAAGGGACTAGCGTCTACAATGAGCAGTTCTTC. Translation: CASSQGTSVYNEQFF. The chain employs TRBV4-2 and TRBJ2-1; 9 bases line up with TRBD2. Germline V gene lookup returns CDR1 LGHNA and CDR2 YNFKEQ. CDR3 length: 15 amino acids. J was trimmed by 3 bases and V by 1 base; bases with no gene match: 1.

The chain recombines TRBV2 with TRBJ1-1, with D possibly matching TRBD1 (6 bases). The germline V gene has CDR1 SNHLY and CDR2 FYNNEI. The germline V and J ends were trimmed by 6 bases and 0 bases, with 8 bases remaining between them. The CDR3 spans 13 residues. CDR3 protein: CASRTGMNTEAFF. CDR3 in DNA: TGTGCCAGCAGGACAGGTATGAACACTGAAGCTTTCTTT.

This chain links TRBV5-8 with TRBJ1-1; a weak D match, TRBD1 (6 bases). The CDR3 has 16 amino acids. From germline, CDR1 is SGHTS and CDR2 YDEGEE. V was cut by 4 bases and J by 0 bases, with 16 bases left in between. In DNA, the CDR3 is TGTGCCAGCAGCCGCCTCGGACAGTTAATGAACACTGAAGCTTTCTTT. Residues: CASSRLGQLMNTEAFF.

This chain joins TRBV7-9 and TRBJ2-1; 8 bases are shared with TRBD1. Germline V gives CDR1 SEHNR, CDR2 FQNEAQ (reference sequence). Trimming took 5 bases from V and 2 from J; bases not matched to a gene: 5. CDR3 length equals 15 residues. The CDR3 bases are TGTGCCAGCAGCCTCCGGACAGGGACCTACAATGAGCAGTTCTTC. Its translation is CASSLRTGTYNEQFF. Based on the CDR3 plus reference TRBV7-9 and TRBJ2-1, the full variable domain is DTGVSQNPRHKITKRGQNVTFRCDPISEHNRLYWYRQTLGQGPEFLTYFQNEAQLEKSRLLSDRFSAERPKGSFSTLEIQRTEQGDSAMYLCASSLRTGTYNEQFFGPGTRLTVL.

The chain uses TRBV13 and TRBJ2-3; 8 nucleotides align to TRBD2. The CDR3 spans 14 residues. Germline CDR1 PRHDT, CDR2 FYEKMQ (reference sequence). The V and J ends lost 3 bases and 2 bases, in that order; junction bases with no gene match: 1. The CDR3, as DNA: TGTGCCAGCAGCTTTAGCGGGGTCACAGATACGCAGTATTTT. It specifies CASSFSGVTDTQYF.

The chain has TRBV5-6 and TRBJ1-2; D not resolved. Trimming stripped 5 bases from V and 7 bases from J, with 15 bases between. Germline V lookup: CDR1 SGHDT, CDR2 YYEEEE. This CDR3 has 13 amino acids. CDR3 amino acids: CASRADEGGGYTF. The CDR3 nucleotides are TGTGCCAGCAGGGCCGATGAAGGCGGTGGCTACACCTTC.

The chain combines TRBV2 with TRBJ1-6, with D possibly matching TRBD1 (5 bases). The CDR3 has 17 residues. In germline, CDR1 is SNHLY, CDR2 FYNNEI. The V and J ends lost 1 base and 7 bases respectively, with 17 bases between them. CDR3 nucleotides: TGTGCCAGCAGTGAAGTGGAGGGGTTGATGGGGAATTCACCCCTCCACTTT. It specifies CASSEVEGLMGNSPLHF.

This clone was seen only a few times. This rearrangement joins TRBV10-3 to TRBJ2-4; 14 bases map to TRBD2. The V segment lost 6 bases and the J segment 6 bases; nucleotides outside the gene matches: 4. The germline V gene has CDR1 ENHRY and CDR2 SYGVKD. The CDR3 consists of 15 residues. This CDR3 reads CAISDGLAGGNIQYF. CDR3 nucleotides: TGTGCCATCAGCGACGGACTAGCGGGAGGAAACATTCAGTACTTC.

This chain uses TRBV5-1 with TRBJ1-4, with 8 bases identical to TRBD1. V trimming: 5 bases; J trimming: 8 bases; junction bases outside the gene matches: 8. The CDR3 sequence is 14 residues long. Germline V gene lookup returns CDR1 SGHRS and CDR2 YFSETQ. The CDR3 loop reads CASSPDRGSEKLFF. The CDR3 DNA follows: TGCGCCAGCAGTCCTGACAGGGGTAGCGAAAAACTGTTTTTT.